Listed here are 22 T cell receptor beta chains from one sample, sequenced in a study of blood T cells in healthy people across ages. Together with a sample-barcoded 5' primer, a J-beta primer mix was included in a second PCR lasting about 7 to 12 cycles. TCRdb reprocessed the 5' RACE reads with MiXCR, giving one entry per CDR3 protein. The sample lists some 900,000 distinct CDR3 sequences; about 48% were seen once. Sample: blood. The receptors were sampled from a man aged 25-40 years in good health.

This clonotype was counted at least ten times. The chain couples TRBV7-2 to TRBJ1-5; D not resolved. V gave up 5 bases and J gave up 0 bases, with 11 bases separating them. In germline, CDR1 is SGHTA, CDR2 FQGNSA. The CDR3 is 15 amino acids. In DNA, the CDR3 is TGTGCCAGCAGCCTAGACGGTGGTAGCAATCAGCCCCAGCATTTT. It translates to CASSLDGGSNQPQHF.

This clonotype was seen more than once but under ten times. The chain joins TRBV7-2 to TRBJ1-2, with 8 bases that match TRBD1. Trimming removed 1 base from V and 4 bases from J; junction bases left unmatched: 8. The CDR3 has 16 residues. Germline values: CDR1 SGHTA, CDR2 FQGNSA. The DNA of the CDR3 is TGTGCCAGCAGCTTAGAAGAAGGACAGGGAACCTATGGCTACACCTTC. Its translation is CASSLEEGQGTYGYTF.

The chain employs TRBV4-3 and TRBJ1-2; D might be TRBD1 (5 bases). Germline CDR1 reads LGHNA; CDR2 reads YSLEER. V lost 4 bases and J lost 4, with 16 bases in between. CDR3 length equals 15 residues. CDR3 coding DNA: TGCGCCAGCAGCCTCCAACAAGGAGGGACCTATGGCTACACCTTC. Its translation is CASSLQQGGTYGYTF.

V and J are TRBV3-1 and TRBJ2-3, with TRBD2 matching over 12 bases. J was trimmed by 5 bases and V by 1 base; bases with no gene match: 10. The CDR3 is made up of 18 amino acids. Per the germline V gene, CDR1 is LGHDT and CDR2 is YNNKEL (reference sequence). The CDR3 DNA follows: TGTGCCAGCAGCCAAGGACTAGCGGGGGCGCTTGAGTTAGATACGCAGTATTTT. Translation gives CASSQGLAGALELDTQYF.

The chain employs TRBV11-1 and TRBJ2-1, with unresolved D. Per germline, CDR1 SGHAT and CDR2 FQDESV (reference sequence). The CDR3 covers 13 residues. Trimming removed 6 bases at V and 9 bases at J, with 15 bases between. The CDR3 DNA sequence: TGTGCCAGCAGTCCTCTGTTCGCCGGTGAGCAGTTCTTC. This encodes CASSPLFAGEQFF.

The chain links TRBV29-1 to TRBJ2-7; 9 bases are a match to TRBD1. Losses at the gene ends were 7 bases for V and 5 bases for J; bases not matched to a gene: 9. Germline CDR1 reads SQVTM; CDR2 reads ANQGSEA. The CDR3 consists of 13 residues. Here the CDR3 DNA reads TGCAGCGCCTTGGACAGGGGAGTCAACGAGCAGTACTTC. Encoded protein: CSALDRGVNEQYF.

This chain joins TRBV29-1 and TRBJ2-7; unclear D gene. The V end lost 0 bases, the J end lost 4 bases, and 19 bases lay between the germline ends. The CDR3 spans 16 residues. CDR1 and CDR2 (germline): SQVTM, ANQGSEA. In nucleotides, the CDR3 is TGCAGCGTTGAAGACCCAGACGATAGGACCCCTTACGAGCAGTACTTC. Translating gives CSVEDPDDRTPYEQYF.

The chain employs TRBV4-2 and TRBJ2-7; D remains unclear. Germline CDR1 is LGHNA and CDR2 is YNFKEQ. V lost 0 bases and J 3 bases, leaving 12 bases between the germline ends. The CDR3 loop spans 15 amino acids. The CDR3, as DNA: TGTGCCAGCAGCCAAGATCTATACAGAGGCTACGAGCAGTACTTC. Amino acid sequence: CASSQDLYRGYEQYF.

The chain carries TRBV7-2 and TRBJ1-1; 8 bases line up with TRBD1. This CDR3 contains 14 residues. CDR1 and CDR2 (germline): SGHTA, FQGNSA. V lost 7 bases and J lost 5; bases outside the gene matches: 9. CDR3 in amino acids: CASKEQGVETEAFF. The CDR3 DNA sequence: TGTGCCAGCAAGGAACAGGGGGTGGAGACTGAAGCTTTCTTT.

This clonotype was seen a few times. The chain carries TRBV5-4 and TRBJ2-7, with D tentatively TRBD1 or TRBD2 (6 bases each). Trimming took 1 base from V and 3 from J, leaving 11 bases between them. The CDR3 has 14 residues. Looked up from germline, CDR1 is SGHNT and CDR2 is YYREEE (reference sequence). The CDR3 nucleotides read TGTGCCAGCAGCTTGAGGGGGGCGGACTACGAGCAGTACTTC. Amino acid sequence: CASSLRGADYEQYF.

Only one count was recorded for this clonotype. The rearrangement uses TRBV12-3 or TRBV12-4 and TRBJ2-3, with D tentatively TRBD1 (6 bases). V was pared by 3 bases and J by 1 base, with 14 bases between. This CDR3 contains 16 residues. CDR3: CASSFLKAGGTDTQYF. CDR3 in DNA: TGTGCCAGCAGTTTCTTAAAGGCAGGGGGCACAGATACGCAGTATTTT.

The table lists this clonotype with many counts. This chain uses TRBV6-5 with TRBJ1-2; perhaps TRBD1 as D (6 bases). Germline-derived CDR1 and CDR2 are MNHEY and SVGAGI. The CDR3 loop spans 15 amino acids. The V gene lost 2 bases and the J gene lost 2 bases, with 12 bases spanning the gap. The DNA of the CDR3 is TGTGCCAGCAGTTACAGAGGGCAGGGGAACTATGGCTACACCTTC. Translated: CASSYRGQGNYGYTF.

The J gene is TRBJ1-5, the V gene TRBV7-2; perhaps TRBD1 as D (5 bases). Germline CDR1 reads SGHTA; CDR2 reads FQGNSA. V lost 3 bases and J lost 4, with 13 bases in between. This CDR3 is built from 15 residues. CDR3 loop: CASSFMAGKNQPQHF. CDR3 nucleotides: TGTGCCAGCAGCTTCATGGCAGGGAAAAATCAGCCCCAGCATTTT.

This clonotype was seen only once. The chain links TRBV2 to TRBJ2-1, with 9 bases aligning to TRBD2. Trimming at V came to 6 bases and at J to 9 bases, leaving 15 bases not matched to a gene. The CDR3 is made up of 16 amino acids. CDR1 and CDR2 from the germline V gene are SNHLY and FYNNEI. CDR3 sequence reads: CASSPELGTSSREQFF. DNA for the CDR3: TGTGCCAGCAGCCCGGAGCTGGGGACTAGCTCCCGTGAGCAGTTCTTC. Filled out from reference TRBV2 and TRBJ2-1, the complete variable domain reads EPEVTQTPSHQVTQMGQEVILRCVPISNHLYFYWYRQILGQKVEFLVSFYNNEISEKSEIFDDQFSVERPDGSNFTLKIRSTKLEDSAMYFCASSPELGTSSREQFFGPGTRLTVL.

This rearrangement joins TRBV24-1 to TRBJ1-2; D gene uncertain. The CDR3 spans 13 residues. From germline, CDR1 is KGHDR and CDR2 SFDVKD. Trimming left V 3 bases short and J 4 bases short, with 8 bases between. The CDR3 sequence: CATSDAAAYGYTF. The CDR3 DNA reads TGTGCCACCAGTGATGCGGCGGCCTATGGCTACACCTTC.

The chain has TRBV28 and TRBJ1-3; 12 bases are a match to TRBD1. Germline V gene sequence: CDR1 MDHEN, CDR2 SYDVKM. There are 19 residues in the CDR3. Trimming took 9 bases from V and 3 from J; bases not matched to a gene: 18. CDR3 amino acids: CASPASPGQGAHRGNTIYF. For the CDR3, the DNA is TGTGCCAGTCCAGCGTCCCCGGGACAGGGGGCGCATCGTGGAAACACCATATATTTT.

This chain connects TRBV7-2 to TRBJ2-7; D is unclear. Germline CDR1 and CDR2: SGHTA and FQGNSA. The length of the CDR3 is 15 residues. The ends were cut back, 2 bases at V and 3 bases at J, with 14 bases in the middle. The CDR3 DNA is TGTGCCAGCAGCTTATCCCGCGACCTGTACTACGAGCAGTACTTC. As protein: CASSLSRDLYYEQYF.

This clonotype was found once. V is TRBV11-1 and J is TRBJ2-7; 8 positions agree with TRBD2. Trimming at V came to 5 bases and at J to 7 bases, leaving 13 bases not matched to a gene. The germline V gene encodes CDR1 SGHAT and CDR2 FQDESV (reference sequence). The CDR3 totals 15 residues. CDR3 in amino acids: CASSPISGGYNEQYF. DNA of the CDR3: TGTGCCAGCAGCCCCATCAGCGGGGGCTACAATGAGCAGTACTTC.

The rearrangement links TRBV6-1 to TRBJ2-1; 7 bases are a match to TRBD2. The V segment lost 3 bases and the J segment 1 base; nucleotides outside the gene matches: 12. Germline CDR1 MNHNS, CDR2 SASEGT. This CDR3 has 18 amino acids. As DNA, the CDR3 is TGTGCCAGCAGTGACGTGTGGGCTAGCGGTTATTCCTACAATGAGCAGTTCTTC. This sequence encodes CASSDVWASGYSYNEQFF.

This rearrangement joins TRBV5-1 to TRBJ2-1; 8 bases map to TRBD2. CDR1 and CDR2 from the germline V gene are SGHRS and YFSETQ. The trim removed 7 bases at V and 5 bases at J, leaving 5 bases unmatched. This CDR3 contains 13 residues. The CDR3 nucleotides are TGCGCCAGCTCGCGGGGGGAAAACAATGAGCAGTTCTTC. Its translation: CASSRGENNEQFF.

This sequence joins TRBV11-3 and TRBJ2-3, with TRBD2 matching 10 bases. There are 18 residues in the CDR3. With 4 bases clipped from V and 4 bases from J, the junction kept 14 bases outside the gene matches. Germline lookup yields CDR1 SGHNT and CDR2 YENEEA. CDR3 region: CASSSRTPLAGGPDTQYF. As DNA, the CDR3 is TGTGCCAGCAGCTCGCGGACGCCTTTAGCGGGAGGCCCAGATACGCAGTATTTT.

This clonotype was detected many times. The CDR3 DNA reads as TGTGCCAGCAGCGCACGCCCTAGCGGGGGTTATGAGACCCAGTACTTC. This encodes CASSARPSGGYETQYF. J is TRBJ2-5 and V is TRBV6-1, with 10 nucleotides matching TRBD2. The junction had 12 bases not matched to a gene; V was cut back by 6 bases and J by 5 bases. The CDR3 is made up of 16 amino acids. Per the germline V gene, CDR1 is MNHNS and CDR2 is SASEGT.